This T cell receptor (beta chain) was captured by sequencing in a study of regulatory T cells. Study-wide findings and caveats: Regulatory T cells showed the strongest V-J pair restriction and V/J gene skewing among patient repertoires. Hydrophobic residues at CDR3 positions 6 and 7 were enriched in conventional CD4+ T cells of CD3G-deficient patients.

Details on this clone: Its target is not known. The germline gene is not matched at one end of the junction; a read error may be the cause.

Looked up from germline, CDR1 is MDHEN and CDR2 is SYDVKM. This CDR3 has 15 residues. All CD3G-deficient patients showed autoimmunity, more severe in two. Patients, 2 to 39 years old, had expanded memory T-cell proportions. Regulatory (CD25-high CD127-low) and conventional (CD25-low CD127-high) CD4+ T cells were sorted separately. Primers: 52 TRBV forward and 13 TRBJ reverse. Here immunoSEQ multiplex PCR was the method, and the copy in TCRdb shows in-frame clones only, minus some. The sample has around 16,000 clones; roughly 84% are singletons. The sequence was obtained from a person aged 25 to 39 with CD3G deficiency. The specimen sequenced was conventional CD4+ T cells sorted from blood. The chain combines TRBV28 with TRBJ2-5; D perhaps matches TRBD2 (6 bases). Near its end, the DNA agrees better with TRBJ2-7, so the J call may be wrong. In DNA, the CDR3 is TGTGCCAGCAGACCCGGAGGGACCCTCTCCAACGAGCAGTACTTC. Translating gives CASRPGGTLSNEQYF.